The 5 T cell receptor beta chains listed next were all sequenced from one sample in a study of early T cells in non-severe SARS-CoV-2 infection. MiXCR, run by TCRdb on the 5' RACE reads, gives a single entry per CDR3 protein. The sample holds 100,000 to 140,000 distinct CDR3 sequences; 8.5% to 14% are singletons and the top ten take under 9%. Material for sequencing was whole blood. The receptors stem from an adult who was a healthcare worker with PCR-confirmed SARS-CoV-2 infection or an uninfected control (not recorded which).

This clonotype appeared a few times. The chain recombines TRBV7-8 with TRBJ2-4; D gene uncertain. There are 14 residues in the CDR3. Germline V CDR1 and CDR2: SGHVS, FQNEAQ. V dropped 5 bases and J dropped 7 bases, with 15 bases sitting between them. The CDR3 is CASSESRLLNIQYF. The CDR3 DNA reads TGTGCCAGCAGCGAAAGTCGACTCCTTAACATTCAGTACTTC.

This clonotype was counted a few times. J is TRBJ1-1 and V is TRBV28; maybe TRBD1 (5 bases). The CDR3 runs 13 residues. The ends were cut back, 3 bases at V and 2 bases at J, with 7 bases in the middle. The V gene's germline CDR1 is MDHEN and CDR2 SYDVKM. CDR3 sequence (DNA): TGTGCCAGCAGTTTCAGGGTTAACACTGAAGCTTTCTTT. It encodes CASSFRVNTEAFF.

The chain couples TRBV7-2 to TRBJ2-3; perhaps TRBD2 as D (6 bases). The length of the CDR3 is 13 residues. Germline assignment: CDR1 SGHTA and CDR2 FQGNSA. V lost 5 bases and J 9 bases, leaving 15 bases between the germline ends. CDR3 bases: TGTGCCAGCAGCCCCTCGACTAGTTCGACGCAGTATTTT. Protein product: CASSPSTSSTQYF.

This clonotype occurred many times. The V and J genes are TRBV5-1 and TRBJ2-7, with 7 bases matching TRBD1. The germline V gene has CDR1 SGHRS and CDR2 YFSETQ. The CDR3 has 12 amino acids. V lost 4 bases to trimming and J lost 7 bases; unmatched junction nucleotides: 5. The CDR3 loop reads CASSPDRAEQYF. CDR3 DNA sequence: TGCGCCAGCAGCCCCGACAGGGCAGAGCAGTACTTC.

There are a few counts of this clonotype. The V and J genes are TRBV12-3 or TRBV12-4 and TRBJ2-3; D ambiguous. The CDR3 consists of 12 residues. V lost 4 bases and J lost 5, with 7 bases in between. The CDR3 here is CASSYLIDTQYF. CDR3 coding DNA: TGTGCCAGCAGTTACTTGATAGATACGCAGTATTTT.